This T cell receptor beta chain was documented in a study of STAT5B mutations in CD4+ large granular lymphocyte leukemia. Study results and caveats: About a quarter of private leukemic clonotypes occurred rarely in other patients' non-leukemic repertoires.

Clones were read by immunoSEQ multiplex PCR, and TCRdb kept only the in-frame ones, dropping some. The profile shows about 50,000 clones, 80% to 85% of them singletons. About this clone itself: Its specificity is not known.

The CDR3 totals 16 residues. CDR1 is MNHEY, CDR2 SVGAGI, per germline. The ends lost 4 bases at V and 4 bases at J; junction bases unmatched: 11. The sequencing input was CD4+ T cells from blood buffy coats. This clonotype originated in a human donor in good health. The rearrangement uses TRBV6-5 and TRBJ2-3; 7 bases match TRBD2. CDR3 coding DNA: TGTGCCAGCAGTTTTGGCGGGAGACGCGTGGCAGATACGCAGTATTTT. It encodes CASSFGGRRVADTQYF.